These 24 T cell receptor beta chains originate from one sample sequenced in a study of regulatory T cells in long-lasting Graves disease. Through Arm-PCR of CDR3 regions and iRepertoire HTBI primers, TCR beta libraries were built. From the multiplex PCR reads, TCRdb called clonotypes with MiXCR, one entry per CDR3 protein. The sample consists of about 430,000 distinct CDR3 sequences, around 23% of them appearing once. The time point: persistent/refractory GD, antithyroid drugs over 5 years with positive TRAb. Extracted RNA from PBMCs served as the source of the TCR library. Sequencing was performed on peripheral blood mononuclear cells (PBMCs), taken when the disease was refractory, from a patient treated with antithyroid drugs. Source of these receptors: a female donor with Graves disease.

About this clonotype itself: This is likely a read error, given that the CDR3 carries no conserved phenylalanine or tryptophan at its end. The chain recombines TRBV27 with TRBJ1-1, with D possibly TRBD1 on 6 matching bases. V shed 4 bases and J shed 1 base, with 10 bases lying between them. The germline V gene encodes CDR1 MNHEY and CDR2 SMNVEV (reference sequence). The CDR3 is 14 amino acids. CDR3 DNA: TGTGCCAGCAGTTGGGTAGGGGGGAACACTGAAGCTTTCTCT. Amino acids: CASSWVGGNTEAFS.

This chain uses TRBV6-4 with TRBJ2-6; TRBD1 agrees at 9 bases. Trimming took 2 bases from V and 0 from J; bases not matched to a gene: 8. Per the germline V gene, CDR1 is MRHNA and CDR2 is SNTAGT. This CDR3 contains 19 residues. The DNA for the CDR3 is TGTGCCAGCAGTGACGGCCCGACAGGGGGAAGCTCTGGGGCCAACGTCCTGACTTTC. It codes for CASSDGPTGGSSGANVLTF.

V is TRBV7-8 and J is TRBJ2-2; 10 nucleotides agree with TRBD2. This CDR3 is 20 amino acids long. With 1 base clipped from V and 0 bases from J, the junction kept 11 bases outside the gene matches. The germline gives CDR1 SGHVS, CDR2 FQNEAQ. This CDR3 is CASSLVWTSGATPNTGELFF. In nucleotides, the CDR3 is TGTGCCAGCAGCTTAGTATGGACTAGCGGAGCAACTCCGAACACCGGGGAGCTGTTTTTT. Looking up the rest from reference TRBV7-8 and TRBJ2-2 gives the full variable domain: GAGVSQSPRYKVAKRGQDVALRCDPISGHVSLFWYQQALGQGPEFLTYFQNEAQLDKSGLPSDRFFAERPEGSVSTLKIQRTQQEDSAVYLCASSLVWTSGATPNTGELFFGEGSRLTVL.

A remark on this clonotype: This likely came from a read error, as a far larger clone is one base away. V usage is TRBV27 and J usage is TRBJ2-7, with D maybe TRBD1 (5 bases). The CDR3 length is 15 residues. Trimming cost V 5 bases and J 3 bases, with 17 bases left between them. The V gene's germline CDR1 is MNHEY and CDR2 SMNVEV (reference sequence). Here the CDR3 DNA reads TGTGCCAGCAGTGCTCTCGCAGGGTCCGTCTACGAGCAGTACTTC. Translated, it gives CASSALAGSVYEQYF.

This clonotype was picked up many times. This chain links TRBV7-9 with TRBJ2-2, with D perhaps matching TRBD2 (5 bases). CDR1 SEHNR and CDR2 FQNEAQ come from the germline V gene (reference sequence). This CDR3 spans 13 amino acids. V was pared by 5 bases and J by 6 bases, with 10 bases between. The CDR3 spells CASSDGLSGELFF. Here the CDR3 DNA reads TGTGCCAGCAGCGATGGACTTTCCGGGGAGCTGTTTTTT.

This clonotype was observed a few times. This chain connects TRBV7-9 to TRBJ1-2; D gene ambiguous. V shed 5 bases and J shed 7 bases, with 14 bases lying between them. The CDR3 is 13 amino acids. Looked up from germline, CDR1 is SEHNR and CDR2 is FQNEAQ (reference sequence). The CDR3 DNA is TGTGCCAGCAGCCTGGAGGCGGGAGGTGGCTACACCTTC. Translated: CASSLEAGGGYTF.

This clonotype has a handful of counts. Given the absence of the conserved phenylalanine or tryptophan at the CDR3 end, a read error is likely. J is TRBJ2-7 and V is TRBV5-1; no firm D call. The CDR3 loop spans 14 amino acids. Germline CDR1 is SGHRS and CDR2 is YFSETQ. Trimming removed 2 bases from V and 3 bases from J, with 12 bases in between. CDR3 loop: CASSFEDRGYEQYL. The DNA for the CDR3 is TGCGCCAGCAGCTTCGAGGACCGAGGCTACGAGCAGTACCTC.

CDR3 amino acids: CASSRDRDNYGYTF. CDR3 DNA: TGTGCCAGCAGCAGGGACAGGGACAACTATGGCTACACCTTC. The chain is built from TRBV5-4 and TRBJ1-2, with 9 bases matching TRBD1. CDR1 is SGHNT, CDR2 YYREEE, per germline (reference sequence). The CDR3 extends over 14 amino acids. Trimming took 4 bases from V and 2 from J; bases not matched to a gene: 3. The full variable domain, rest sourced from reference TRBV5-4 and TRBJ1-2, is ETGVTQSPTHLIKTRGQQVTLRCSSQSGHNTVSWYQQALGQGPQFIFQYYREEENGRGNFPPRFSGLQFPNYSSELNVNALELDDSALYLCASSRDRDNYGYTFGSGTRLTVV.

The gene calls are TRBV6-4 and TRBJ2-2; D may match TRBD1 or TRBD2 (6 bases each). V was trimmed by 4 bases and J by 4 bases, leaving 13 bases between them. This CDR3 region has 15 residues. From germline, CDR1 is MRHNA and CDR2 SNTAGT. The DNA for the CDR3 is TGTGCCAGCAGTGTCGAGGGGGAGGCCACCGGGGAGCTGTTTTTT. The encoded protein is CASSVEGEATGELFF.

This clonotype was seen at least ten times. V usage is TRBV11-1 and J usage is TRBJ2-6, with D uncertain. The CDR3 covers 12 residues. Germline-derived CDR1 and CDR2 are SGHAT and FQDESV (reference sequence). Trimming pared 9 bases from V and 4 bases from J, leaving 7 bases between. DNA of the CDR3: TGTGCCAGTTCGGTGGGGGCCAACGTCCTGACTTTC. It is translated as CASSVGANVLTF. The variable domain in full, with the rest retrieved from reference TRBV11-1 and TRBJ2-6, is EAEVAQSPRYKITEKSQAVAFWCDPISGHATLYWYRQILGQGPELLVQFQDESVVDDSQLPKDRFSAERLKGVDSTLKIQPAELGDSAMYLCASSVGANVLTFGAGSRLTVL.

V is TRBV20-1 and J is TRBJ2-2, with D uncertain. The V end lost 1 base, the J end lost 1 base, and 13 bases lay between the germline ends. The CDR3 extends over 16 amino acids. The germline CDR1 and CDR2 sequences are DFQATT and SNEGSKA (reference sequence). CDR3 loop: CSARAGTDLNTGELFF. CDR3 in DNA: TGCAGTGCTAGAGCTGGAACAGACTTGAACACCGGGGAGCTGTTTTTT.

V usage is TRBV4-1 and J usage is TRBJ2-4; a possible D gene is TRBD2 (5 bases). CDR1 is MGHRA, CDR2 YSYEKL, per germline. Trimming cost V 1 base and J 2 bases, with 18 bases left between them. The CDR3 spans 18 residues. This chain's CDR3 is CASSQVLRVALSKNIQYF. The CDR3 region has the DNA TGCGCCAGCAGCCAAGTCTTGAGGGTAGCCCTCTCCAAAAACATTCAGTACTTC.

This clonotype was counted many times. The chain uses TRBV11-2 and TRBJ2-2; tentatively, D is TRBD2 (7 bases). The CDR3 totals 19 residues. The V gene's germline CDR1 is SGHAT and CDR2 FQNNGV. V was shortened by 5 bases and J by 0 bases, with 22 bases between the two germline ends. CDR3 in DNA: TGTGCCAGCAGCACTATACCCCGGGGGGCGGGGACGAACACCGGGGAGCTGTTTTTT. This codes for CASSTIPRGAGTNTGELFF.

This clonotype has more than one count but fewer than ten. The rearrangement uses TRBV2 and TRBJ1-5; 9 nucleotides agree with TRBD1. The CDR3 loop spans 15 amino acids. V gave up 6 bases and J gave up 6 bases; unmatched junction bases: 9. Per germline, CDR1 SNHLY and CDR2 FYNNEI. CDR3 nucleotide sequence: TGTGCCAGCAGCCCGGACAGGGGAGAGAGTCAGCCCCAGCATTTT. The encoded protein is CASSPDRGESQPQHF.

This rearrangement joins TRBV4-1 to TRBJ2-7, with a tentative D call TRBD1 (6 bases). Per the germline V gene, CDR1 is MGHRA and CDR2 is YSYEKL. The ends were cut back, 4 bases at V and 5 bases at J, with 18 bases in the middle. There are 15 residues in the CDR3. The DNA for the CDR3 is TGCGCCAGCAGCCCACTGCTGCAGGGACAAGACGAGCAGTACTTC. This codes for CASSPLLQGQDEQYF.

In its sample, this clonotype was seen many times. The genes are TRBV18 and TRBJ2-7; D uncertain. The CDR3 spans 15 residues. Germline assignment: CDR1 KGHSH and CDR2 LQKENI. The ends were cut back, 0 bases at V and 2 bases at J, with 11 bases in the middle. The CDR3 spells CASSPPTRGAYEQYF. CDR3 sequence (DNA): TGTGCCAGCTCACCACCGACCAGAGGAGCCTACGAGCAGTACTTC. Using reference TRBV18 and TRBJ2-7 for the parts outside the CDR3, the full variable domain is NAGVMQNPRHLVRRRGQEARLRCSPMKGHSHVYWYRQLPEEGLKFMVYLQKENIIDESGMPKERFSAEFPKEGPSILRIQQVVRGDSAAYFCASSPPTRGAYEQYFGPGTRLTVT.

In its sample, this clonotype was seen a few times. The chain uses TRBV30 and TRBJ1-5; a possible D gene is TRBD1 (5 bases). The CDR3 covers 13 residues. V dropped 4 bases and J dropped 8 bases, with 15 bases sitting between them. Germline CDR1 reads GTSNPN; CDR2 reads SVGIG (reference sequence). CDR3 in DNA: TGTGCCTGGAATGACAGTCCCGGGGAGCCCCAGCATTTT. As protein: CAWNDSPGEPQHF. Using reference TRBV30 and TRBJ1-5 for the parts outside the CDR3, the full variable domain is SQTIHQWPATLVQPVGSPLSLECTVEGTSNPNLYWYRQAAGRGLQLLFYSVGIGQISSEVPQNLSASRPQDRQFILSSKKLLLSDSGFYLCAWNDSPGEPQHFGDGTRLSIL.

This clonotype was seen only a few times. The J gene is TRBJ1-2, the V gene TRBV27; 7 bases are shared with TRBD1. CDR3 length: 13 residues. In germline, CDR1 is MNHEY, CDR2 SMNVEV (reference sequence). V lost 5 bases, J lost 4 bases, and 4 bases stayed unmatched. The CDR3 spells CASSTRDSYGYTF. CDR3 bases: TGTGCCAGCAGTACCCGGGACAGCTATGGCTACACCTTC.

The chain combines TRBV19 with TRBJ1-5, with D tentatively TRBD1 (5 bases). Per germline, CDR1 LNHDA and CDR2 SQIVND (reference sequence). Trimming removed 6 bases at V and 1 base at J, with 13 bases between. This CDR3 has 15 residues. CDR3 in amino acids: CASRPWGESNQPQHF. The CDR3 DNA is TGTGCCAGTAGGCCATGGGGGGAAAGCAATCAGCCCCAGCATTTT.

Only a few counts were recorded for this clonotype. The chain uses TRBV4-1 and TRBJ2-2; 7 bases agree with TRBD1. V was clipped by 6 bases and J by 5 bases; unmatched bases: 12. Per germline, CDR1 MGHRA and CDR2 YSYEKL. The CDR3 spans 16 residues. This chain's CDR3 is CASRGPGQSSTGELFF. The CDR3, as DNA: TGCGCCAGCAGGGGACCGGGACAGAGTTCGACCGGGGAGCTGTTTTTT.

This clonotype has at least ten counts. The gene calls are TRBV24-1 and TRBJ2-7, with 8 positions matching TRBD2. This CDR3 has 15 residues. Germline CDR1 reads KGHDR; CDR2 reads SFDVKD. J lost 0 bases, V lost 6 bases, and 6 bases had no gene match. CDR3 nucleotide sequence: TGTGCCACCAGTCATACTAGCGGAAGCTCCTACGAGCAGTACTTC. Translating gives CATSHTSGSSYEQYF.

This clonotype was found many times. The gene calls are TRBV24-1 and TRBJ2-3; possible D gene TRBD2, 5 bases. V shed 5 bases and J shed 2 bases, with 10 bases lying between them. The CDR3 totals 14 residues. Germline lookup yields CDR1 KGHDR and CDR2 SFDVKD. Here the CDR3 reads CATSVASYTDTQYF. Written as DNA, the CDR3 is TGTGCCACCAGTGTAGCGTCCTACACAGATACGCAGTATTTT.

Many counts were recorded for this clonotype. The chain carries TRBV27 and TRBJ1-1; 8 bases map to TRBD1. The germline V gene has CDR1 MNHEY and CDR2 SMNVEV (reference sequence). After removal of 6 bases from V and 4 bases from J, the junction contained 10 bases not matched to a gene. The length of the CDR3 is 15 residues. CDR3 loop: CASSPRGLWGTEAFF. For the CDR3, the DNA is TGTGCCAGCAGCCCCAGGGGGCTGTGGGGCACTGAAGCTTTCTTT.

This clonotype was recorded many times. The chain employs TRBV10-3 and TRBJ2-7; no clear D gene. Between the trimmed V and J ends, which lost 0 bases and 1 base, there was a span of 7 bases. The V gene's germline CDR1 is ENHRY and CDR2 SYGVKD. The CDR3 totals 14 residues. CDR3 sequence reads: CAISESQMSYEQYF. In nucleotides, the CDR3 is TGTGCCATCAGTGAGTCGCAGATGTCCTACGAGCAGTACTTC.